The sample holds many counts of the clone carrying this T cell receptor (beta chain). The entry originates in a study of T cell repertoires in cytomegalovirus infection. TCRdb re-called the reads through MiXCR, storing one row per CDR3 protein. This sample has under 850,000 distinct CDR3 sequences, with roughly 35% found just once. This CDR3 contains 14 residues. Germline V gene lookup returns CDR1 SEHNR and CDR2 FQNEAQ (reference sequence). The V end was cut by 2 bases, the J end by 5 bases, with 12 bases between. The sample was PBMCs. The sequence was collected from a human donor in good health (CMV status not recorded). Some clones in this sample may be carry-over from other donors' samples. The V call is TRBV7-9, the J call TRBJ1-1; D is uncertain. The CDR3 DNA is TGTGCCAGCAGCTTAATTTCGGCGGGAACTGAAGCTTTCTTT. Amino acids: CASSLISAGTEAFF.